One TCR beta chain is described in this entry. Its binding antigen is unknown. The record has no base qualities; no much larger clone is one base away. This record belongs to a study of blood T cell repertoires in COVID-19 (dated by TCRdb to the early 2020s). As for the study more broadly: Collaborator samples came from the United States, Italy and Spain and covered acute and convalescent phases of COVID-19. The material from the prospective study consisted of cDNA or gDNA derived from T cells, B-cell-depleted T cells, or PBMCs. The dataset comprised deeply sampled blood TCRbeta repertoires from subjects exposed to, actively infected with, or recovered from COVID-19. The repertoires were made available in a free public database intended to serve as a resource for research on the immune response to SARS-CoV-2. Samples were obtained from the ongoing ImmuneRACE study (first 160 participants) and from about 1,300 subjects provided by 6 global collaborators. The sample metadata nearly always contained a de-identified subject ID, COVID-19 status, age in years and sex. HLA class I and class II types, where available, came from metadata supplied by the sample provider rather than from assay-based typing. What the research found in general, with its limitations: How much clinical and demographic metadata was included differed by source and by participant, and the metadata was provided uncurated.

TCRbeta CDR3 regions were amplified from genomic DNA using the immunoSEQ Assay, a bias-controlled multiplex PCR. As for the original processing: Within the assay, amplification of reference gene primers was used to estimate how many nucleated cells each sample contained. To quantify the absolute abundance of each unique TCRbeta CDR3 rearrangement, sequence reads were collapsed and filtered. Productive Simpson clonality was computed per sample as the square root of Simpson's diversity index over productive rearrangements. TCRdb obtained this table from immuneACCESS and retained in-frame rearrangements with V and J assigned. These tables miss some clones; where compared with another copy, unresolved V genes account for less than half of the shortfall, and the remainder is unexplained. V and J calls and clone size follow that table, whereas D and trimming were derived from the DNA. The sample table contains about 220,000 clones; only one count was recorded for 65% to 90% of them. Of the sample, over 2% is held by the ten largest clones.

One collaborating source in Seattle enrolled patients during active infection and followed them longitudinally through the course of disease. The collaborating institutions used their own protocols to collect whole blood in K2EDTA tubes. For TCRbeta analysis, collaborator samples were shipped as frozen whole blood, as isolated PBMCs, or as DNA extracted from either sample type. The clonotype was recovered from a woman in her seventies with COVID-19, enrolled during active disease. The sample comprised peripheral blood.

Here the CDR3 is given as CATSEGTYTEAFF. The base sequence is TGTGCCACCAGTGAAGGGACTTACACTGAAGCTTTCTTT. This chain is built from TRBV24-1 and TRBJ1-1; the D gene is perhaps TRBD1, from 5 matching bases. The V and J ends are trimmed by 4 bases and 3 bases, leaving 8 bases between them. CDR1 KGHDR and CDR2 SFDVKD were looked up in the germline V gene. Reading from cysteine to phenylalanine, the CDR3 counts 13 amino acids. The entry retains the CDR3 DNA only, 39 bases that are in frame from base 1.